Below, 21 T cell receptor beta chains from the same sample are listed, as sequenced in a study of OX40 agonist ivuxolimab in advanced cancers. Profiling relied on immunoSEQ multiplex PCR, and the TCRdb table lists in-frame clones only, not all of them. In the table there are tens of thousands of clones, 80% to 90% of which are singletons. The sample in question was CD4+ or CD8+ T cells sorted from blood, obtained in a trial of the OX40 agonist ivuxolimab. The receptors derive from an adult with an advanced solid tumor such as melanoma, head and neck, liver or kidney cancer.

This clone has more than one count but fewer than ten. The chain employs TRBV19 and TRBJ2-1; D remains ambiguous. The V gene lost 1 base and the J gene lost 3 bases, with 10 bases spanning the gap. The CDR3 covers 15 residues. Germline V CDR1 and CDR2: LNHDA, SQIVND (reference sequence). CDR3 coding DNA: TGTGCCAGTAGTATAGCCGCCGACGGCTACAATGAGCAGTTCTTC. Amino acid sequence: CASSIAADGYNEQFF. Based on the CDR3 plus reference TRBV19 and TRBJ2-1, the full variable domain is DGGITQSPKYLFRKEGQNVTLSCEQNLNHDAMYWYRQDPGQGLRLIYYSQIVNDFQKGDIAEGYSVSREKKESFPLTVTSAQKNPTAFYLCASSIAADGYNEQFFGPGTRLTVL.

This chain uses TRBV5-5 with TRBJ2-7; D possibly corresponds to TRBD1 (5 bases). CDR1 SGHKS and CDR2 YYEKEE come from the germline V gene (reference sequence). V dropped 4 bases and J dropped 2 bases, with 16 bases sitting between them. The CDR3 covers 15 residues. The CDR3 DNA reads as TGTGCCAGCAGCCCAATAGGGGCAGATACCTACGAGCAGTACTTC. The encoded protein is CASSPIGADTYEQYF.

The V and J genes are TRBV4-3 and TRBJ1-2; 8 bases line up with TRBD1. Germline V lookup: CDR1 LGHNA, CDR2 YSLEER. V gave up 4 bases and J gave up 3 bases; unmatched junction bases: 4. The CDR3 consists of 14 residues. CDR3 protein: CASSPLTGDYGYTF. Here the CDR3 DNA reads TGCGCCAGCAGCCCGCTGACAGGGGACTATGGCTACACCTTC.

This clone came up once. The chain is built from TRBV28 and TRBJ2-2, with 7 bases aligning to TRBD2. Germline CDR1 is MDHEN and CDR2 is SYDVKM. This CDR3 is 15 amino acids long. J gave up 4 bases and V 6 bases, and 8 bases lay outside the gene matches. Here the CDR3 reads CASSPGREVTGELFF. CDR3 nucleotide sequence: TGTGCCAGCAGCCCCGGTCGGGAGGTCACCGGGGAGCTGTTTTTT.

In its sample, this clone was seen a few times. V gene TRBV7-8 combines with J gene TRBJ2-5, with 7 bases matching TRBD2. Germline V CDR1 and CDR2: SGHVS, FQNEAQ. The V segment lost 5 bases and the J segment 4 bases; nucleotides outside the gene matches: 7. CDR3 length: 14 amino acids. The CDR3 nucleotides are TGTGCCAGCAGCCCCGGACTAGTCGGAGAGACCCAGTACTTC. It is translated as CASSPGLVGETQYF.

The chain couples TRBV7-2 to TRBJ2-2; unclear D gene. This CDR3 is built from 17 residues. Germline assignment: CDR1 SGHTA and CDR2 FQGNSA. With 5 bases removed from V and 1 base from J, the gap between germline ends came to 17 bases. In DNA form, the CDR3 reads TGTGCCAGCAGCCCCCGACTGGAGCCGTGGAACACCGGGGAGCTGTTTTTT. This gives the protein CASSPRLEPWNTGELFF.

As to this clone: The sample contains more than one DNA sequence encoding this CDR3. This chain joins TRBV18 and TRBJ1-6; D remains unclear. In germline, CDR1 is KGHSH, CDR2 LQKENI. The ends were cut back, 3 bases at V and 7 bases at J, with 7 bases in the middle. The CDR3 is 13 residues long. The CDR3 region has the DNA TGTGCCAGCTCACCGAGGATGAATTCACCCCTCCACTTT. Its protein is CASSPRMNSPLHF. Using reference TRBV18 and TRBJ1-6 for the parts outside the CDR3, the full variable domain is NAGVMQNPRHLVRRRGQEARLRCSPMKGHSHVYWYRQLPEEGLKFMVYLQKENIIDESGMPKERFSAEFPKEGPSILRIQQVVRGDSAAYFCASSPRMNSPLHFGNGTRLTVT.

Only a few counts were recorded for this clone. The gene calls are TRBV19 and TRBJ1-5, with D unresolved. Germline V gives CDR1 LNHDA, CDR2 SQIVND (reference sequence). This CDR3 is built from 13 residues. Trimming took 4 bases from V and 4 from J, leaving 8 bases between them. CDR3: CASSTSPNQPQHF. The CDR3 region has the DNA TGTGCCAGTAGTACGTCTCCTAATCAGCCCCAGCATTTT.

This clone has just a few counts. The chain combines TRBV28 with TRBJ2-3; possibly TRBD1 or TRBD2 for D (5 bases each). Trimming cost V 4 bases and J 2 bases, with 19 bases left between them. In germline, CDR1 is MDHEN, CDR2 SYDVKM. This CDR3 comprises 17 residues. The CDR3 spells CASSSTGAKANTDTQYF. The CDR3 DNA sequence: TGTGCCAGCAGTTCGACCGGGGCAAAAGCTAACACAGATACGCAGTATTTT.

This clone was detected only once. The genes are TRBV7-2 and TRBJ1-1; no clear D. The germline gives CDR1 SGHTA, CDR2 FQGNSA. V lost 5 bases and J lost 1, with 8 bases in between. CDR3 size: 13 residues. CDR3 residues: CASSLGRNTEAFF. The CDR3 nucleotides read TGTGCCAGCAGCCTAGGGAGGAACACTGAAGCTTTCTTT.

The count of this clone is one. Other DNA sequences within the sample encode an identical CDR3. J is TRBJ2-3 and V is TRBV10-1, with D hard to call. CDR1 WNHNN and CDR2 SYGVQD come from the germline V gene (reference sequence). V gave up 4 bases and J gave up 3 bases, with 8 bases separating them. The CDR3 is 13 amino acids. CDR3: CASSGGLTDTQYF. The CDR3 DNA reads TGCGCCAGCAGTGGTGGCCTTACAGATACGCAGTATTTT.

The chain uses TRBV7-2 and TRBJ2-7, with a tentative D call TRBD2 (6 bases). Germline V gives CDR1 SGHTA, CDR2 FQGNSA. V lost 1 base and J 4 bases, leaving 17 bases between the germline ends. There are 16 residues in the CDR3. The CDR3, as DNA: TGTGCCAGCAGCTTAGGCCCTATGGTGGGGGGTTACGAGCAGTACTTC. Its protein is CASSLGPMVGGYEQYF.

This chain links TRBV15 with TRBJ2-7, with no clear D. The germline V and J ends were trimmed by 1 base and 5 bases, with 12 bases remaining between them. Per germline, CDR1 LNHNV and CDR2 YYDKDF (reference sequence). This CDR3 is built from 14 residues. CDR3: CATSRAPEKDEQYF. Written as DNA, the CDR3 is TGTGCCACCAGCAGAGCCCCGGAGAAAGACGAGCAGTACTTC.

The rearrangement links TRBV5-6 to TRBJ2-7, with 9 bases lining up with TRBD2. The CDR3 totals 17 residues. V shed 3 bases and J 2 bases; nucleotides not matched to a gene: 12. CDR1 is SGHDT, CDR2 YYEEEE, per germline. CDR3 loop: CASSWRGGLSRAYEQYF. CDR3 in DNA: TGTGCCAGCAGCTGGCGGGGGGGACTTTCTCGCGCCTACGAGCAGTACTTC.

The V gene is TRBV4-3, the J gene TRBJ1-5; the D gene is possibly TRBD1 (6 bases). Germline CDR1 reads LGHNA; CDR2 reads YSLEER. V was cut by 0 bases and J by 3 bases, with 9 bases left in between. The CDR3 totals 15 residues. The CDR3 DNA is TGCGCCAGCAGCCAAGAGGGGGCTCCCAATCAGCCCCAGCATTTT. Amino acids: CASSQEGAPNQPQHF.

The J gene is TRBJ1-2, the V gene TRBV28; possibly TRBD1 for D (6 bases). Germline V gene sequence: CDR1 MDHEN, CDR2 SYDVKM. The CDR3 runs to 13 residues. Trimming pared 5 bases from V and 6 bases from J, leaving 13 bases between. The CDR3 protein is CASSLGQLDGYTF. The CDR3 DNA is TGTGCCAGCAGTCTCGGACAGCTGGATGGCTACACCTTC.

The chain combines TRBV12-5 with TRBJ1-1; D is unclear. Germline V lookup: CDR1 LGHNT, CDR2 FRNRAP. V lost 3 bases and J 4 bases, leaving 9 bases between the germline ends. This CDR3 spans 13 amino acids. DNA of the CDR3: TGTGCTAGTGGTTTTGGGGTAGGCACTGAAGCTTTCTTT. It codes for CASGFGVGTEAFF.

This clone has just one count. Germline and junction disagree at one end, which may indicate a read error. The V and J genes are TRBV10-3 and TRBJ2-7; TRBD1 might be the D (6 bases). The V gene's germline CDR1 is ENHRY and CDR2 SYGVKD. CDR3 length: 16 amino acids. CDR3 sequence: CASSYSPRGLHYEQYF. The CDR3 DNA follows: TGTGCCAGCAGTTACTCCCCTAGGGGGTTACACTACGAGCAGTACTTC.

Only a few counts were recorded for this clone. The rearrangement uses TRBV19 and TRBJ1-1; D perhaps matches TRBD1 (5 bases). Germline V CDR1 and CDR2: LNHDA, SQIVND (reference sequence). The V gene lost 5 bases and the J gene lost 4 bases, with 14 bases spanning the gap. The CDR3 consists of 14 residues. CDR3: CASSFGQYGTEAFF. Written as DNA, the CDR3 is TGTGCCAGTAGTTTTGGACAATATGGCACTGAAGCTTTCTTT.

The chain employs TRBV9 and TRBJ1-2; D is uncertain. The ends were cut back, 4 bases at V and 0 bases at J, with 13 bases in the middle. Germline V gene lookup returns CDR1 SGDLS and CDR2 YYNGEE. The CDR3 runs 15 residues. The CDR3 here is CASSSSVGSNYGYTF. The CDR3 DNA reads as TGTGCCAGCAGCTCGAGTGTCGGTTCTAACTATGGCTACACCTTC.

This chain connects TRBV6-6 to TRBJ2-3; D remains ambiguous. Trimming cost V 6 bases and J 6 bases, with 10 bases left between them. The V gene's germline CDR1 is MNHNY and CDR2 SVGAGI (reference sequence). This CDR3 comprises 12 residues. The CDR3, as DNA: TGTGCCAGCAGCCCTTCCCGGGATACGCAGTATTTT. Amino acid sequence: CASSPSRDTQYF.